The rows below give T cell receptor beta chains drawn from one sample of a study of shared clonotypes between healthy human individuals. Using immunoSEQ multiplex PCR, the repertoire was profiled, and TCRdb retains in-frame clones only, with some absent. Of more than 2 million clones detected, about 95% appear once; the ten largest clones hold roughly 1%. The sequenced sample was naive CD8+ T cells sorted from blood. These receptors all stem from a man aged 18 to 35 in good health. CDR3s include the opening cysteine and the closing phenylalanine or tryptophan. D genes are given only for firm matches. Rows give clone size only sometimes, using once, few, many, or a class for an expanded clone.

J | V | size | D | DNA | CDR3
TRBJ1-1 | TRBV2 | NA | NA | TGTGCCAGCAGCACGGGGTACACTGAAGCTTTCTTT | CASSTGYTEAFF
TRBJ1-1 | TRBV7-9 | NA | NA | TGTGCCAGCAGCTTAGTAATATCGGGGCCGAGAGAAGCTTTCTTT | CASSLVISGPREAFF
TRBJ1-2 | TRBV19 | few | NA | TGTGCCAGTAGTATAGTGGGGGGCGGCTATGGCTACACCTTC | CASSIVGGGYGYTF
TRBJ2-3 | TRBV27 | NA | NA | TGTGCCATCCGTAATTCAGTTGGTGGAGATACGCAGTATTTT | CAIRNSVGGDTQYF
TRBJ1-2 | TRBV29-1 | NA | NA | TGCAGCGTTGCCGGGGACAAGTATGGCTACACCTTC | CSVAGDKYGYTF
TRBJ2-7 | TRBV9 | NA | NA | TGTGCCAGCAGCAGTGGGGGACACGGTTTCTACGAGCAGTACTTC | CASSSGGHGFYEQYF
TRBJ2-2 | TRBV9 | once | NA | TGTGCCAGCAGCGTAGAGGGGAGGTGGGAAGATGGGGAGCTGTTTTTT | CASSVEGRWEDGELFF
TRBJ1-1 | TRBV4-2 | NA | NA | TGTGCCAGCAGCCAAGAAGCTGGCCTGAACACTGAAGCTTTCTTT | CASSQEAGLNTEAFF
TRBJ2-7 | TRBV5-8 | NA | TRBD1 | TGTGCCAGCAGCTTGGCCGGGACAGGGTACGAGCAGTACTTC | CASSLAGTGYEQYF
TRBJ2-2 | TRBV7-8 | NA | TRBD2 | TGTGCCAGCAGCGAACTAGCGGGGGTTCCGAGGAACACCGGGGAGCTGTTTTTT | CASSELAGVPRNTGELFF
TRBJ2-3 | TRBV6-1 | NA | TRBD2 | TGTGCCAGCAGTGAAATAGCGGGGGGGACTCTAATCACAGATACGCAGTATTTT | CASSEIAGGTLITDTQYF
TRBJ2-2 | TRBV5-6 | NA | NA | TGTGCCAGCAGCCTGTCGGCCGGGGAGCTGTTTTTT | CASSLSAGELFF
TRBJ2-7 | TRBV7-9 | NA | TRBD2 | TGTGCCAGCAGCTTCCCAACGACTAGCGGGAGCTACGAGCAGTACTTC | CASSFPTTSGSYEQYF
TRBJ1-2 | TRBV6-5 | NA | NA | TGTGCCAGCAGTTACGGGGGGCAACCGGCCGGCTACACCTTC | CASSYGGQPAGYTF
TRBJ2-1 | TRBV15 | NA | NA | TGTGCCACCAGCAGAGAAACTTCCTACAATGAGCAGTTCTTC | CATSRETSYNEQFF
TRBJ2-7 | TRBV15 | NA | TRBD2 | TGTGCCACCAGTCCGGGACTAGCGGGGCAGCAGTACTTC | CATSPGLAGQQYF
TRBJ2-5 | TRBV6-5 | NA | NA | TGTGCCAGCAGTTACTCGGGACCCCAAGAGACCCAGTACTTC | CASSYSGPQETQYF
TRBJ2-5 | TRBV6-6 | NA | TRBD2 | TGTGCCAGCAGTTATCGGGCTAGCGGGAATGGGGAGACCCAGTACTTC | CASSYRASGNGETQYF
TRBJ1-5 | TRBV27 | NA | NA | TGTGCCAGCAGTCCCCTCTCGGATGCGGGGAGGCAGCCCCAGCATTTT | CASSPLSDAGRQPQHF
TRBJ1-2 | TRBV7-2 | NA | NA | TGTGCCAGCAGCCCAGGGGCCTCAGAGATTTATGGCTACACCTTC | CASSPGASEIYGYTF
TRBJ1-1 | TRBV4-3 | NA | NA | TGCGCCAGCAGCCAAGATAAGAGTCTTGCTGAAGCTTTCTTT | CASSQDKSLAEAFF
TRBJ1-2 | TRBV6-5 | NA | NA | TGTGCCAGCGGCATCCTGGGACCTCTTGTAGGCTACACCTTC | CASGILGPLVGYTF
TRBJ2-7 | TRBV19 | NA | NA | TGTGCCAGTGGGCGCAAGAGCTCCTACGAGCAGTACTTC | CASGRKSSYEQYF
TRBJ2-7 | TRBV6-1 | NA | NA | TGTGCCAGCAGTGATTGGGAGGCCTACGAGCAGTACTTC | CASSDWEAYEQYF
TRBJ2-5 | TRBV4-3 | NA | NA | TGCGCCAGCAGCCAAGAGGGCAGGCCCGAGACCCAGTACTTC | CASSQEGRPETQYF
TRBJ2-7 | TRBV6-5 | NA | NA | TGTGCCAGCAGTGGAGAGCTGACCCACCGAGACTTC | CASSGELTHRDF
TRBJ2-7 | TRBV6-1 | NA | NA | TGTGCCAGCAGTGATTTAGGGCAGGGAGGCGAGCAGTACTTC | CASSDLGQGGEQYF
TRBJ2-5 | TRBV9 | NA | NA | TGTGCCAGCAGCGTAGCGGGGGTGGAGGAGACCCAGTACTTC | CASSVAGVEETQYF
TRBJ2-7 | TRBV5-1 | NA | NA | TGCGCCAGCAGCGAGGGACCCTCCTACGAGCAGTACTTC | CASSEGPSYEQYF
TRBJ2-7 | TRBV6-1 | NA | NA | TGTGCCAGCGGGGGGGAGCAGTACTTC | CASGGEQYF
TRBJ2-5 | TRBV27 | NA | TRBD1 | TGTGCCAGCAGTATATCACAGGGGGCAAAAGAGACCCAGTACTTC | CASSISQGAKETQYF
TRBJ1-1 | TRBV19 | NA | NA | TGTGCCAGTAAAGAGGTGTGGGGAATGGGCACTGAAGCTTTCTTT | CASKEVWGMGTEAFF
TRBJ2-3 | TRBV9 | NA | TRBD2 | TGTGCCAGCAGCGTAGAGGGACTAGCGGGGATTATAGATACGCAGTATTTT | CASSVEGLAGIIDTQYF
TRBJ1-2 | TRBV6-6 | NA | NA | TGTGCCAGCAGTTACTCGGCGGGGACCGACTATGGCTACACCTTC | CASSYSAGTDYGYTF
TRBJ1-1 | TRBV4-1 | NA | NA | TGCGCCAGCAGCCAAGTCCCCGGGGACACTGAAGCTTTCTTT | CASSQVPGDTEAFF
TRBJ1-5 | TRBV27 | few | NA | TGTGCCAGTGCGACGTACAATCAGCCCCAGCATTTT | CASATYNQPQHF